The rows below give T cell receptor beta chains drawn from one sample of a study of identical twins. Via MiXCR, TCRdb re-called the 5' RACE reads, giving one row per CDR3 protein. The data contain roughly 1.6 million distinct CDR3 sequences, roughly a third of them singletons. Input material: cord blood. The receptors originated from a newborn girl in good health. The CDR3 runs from the conserved cysteine through the conserved F or W. Each record gives: D gene, J gene, clone size, V gene, CDR3 DNA, CDR3 protein. D genes are given only for firm matches. A clone size is listed for some rows: how often the clone was seen (once, few, many), or a class if it is expanded.

>TRBD1|TRBJ2-1|few|TRBV5-1
TGCGCCAGCAGCTTGGCCTCCACAGGGGGCAACTACAATGAGCAGTTCTTC
CASSLASTGGNYNEQFF
>NA|TRBJ2-7|NA|TRBV11-2
TGTGCCAGCAGCTTAGTAGGTGCCCCCAACGAGCAGTACTTC
CASSLVGAPNEQYF
>NA|TRBJ2-5|few|TRBV2
TGTGCCAGCAGTGAAGGAGGGGAAGAGACCCAGTACTTC
CASSEGGEETQYF
>NA|TRBJ2-3|few|TRBV20-1
TGCAGTGCGAGCCCACGGGAGTTGGGCACAGATACGCAGTATTTT
CSASPRELGTDTQYF
>NA|TRBJ2-7|NA|TRBV27
TGTGCCACCGAGCTCGGGGGCGAGCAGTACTTC
CATELGGEQYF
>NA|TRBJ2-7|few|TRBV2
TGTGCCAGCAGTTCGTCGCGCCTACCCGGGACGGCCTACGAGCAGTACTTC
CASSSSRLPGTAYEQYF
>NA|TRBJ1-5|NA|TRBV4-1
TGCGCCAGCAGCCAAGCCGACTTTGGAGAGAGCAATCAGCCCCAGCATTTT
CASSQADFGESNQPQHF
>TRBD2|TRBJ2-3|NA|TRBV10-3
TGTGCCATCAGACTAGCGGGCTCCACAGATACGCAGTATTTT
CAIRLAGSTDTQYF
>NA|TRBJ2-7|NA|TRBV3-1
TGTGCCAGCAGCCAGGGACGTACGACCTACGAGCAGTACTTC
CASSQGRTTYEQYF
>NA|TRBJ1-1|NA|TRBV11-2
TGTGCCAGCAGCCCCAGGCCTACGAACACTGAAGCTTTCTTT
CASSPRPTNTEAFF
>TRBD1|TRBJ2-5|NA|TRBV5-1
TGCGCCAGCAGCTGGGGACAGGGGACCTCCTACAATGAGCAGTACTTC
CASSWGQGTSYNEQYF
>TRBD1|TRBJ2-7|NA|TRBV2
TGTGCCAGCAGTAGGGGGCAAGAGAACTCCTACGAGCAGTACTTC
CASSRGQENSYEQYF
>TRBD2|TRBJ2-1|many|TRBV5-1
TGCGCCAGCGGGGTAATGACTAGCGGCAATGAGCAGTTCTTC
CASGVMTSGNEQFF
>NA|TRBJ2-7|NA|TRBV20-1
TGCAGTGCTAGCGACCGGGACACCACCTACGAGCAGTACTTC
CSASDRDTTYEQYF
>NA|TRBJ1-4|few|TRBV28
TGTGCCAGCAGTTCACCCGACGGGAATGAAAAACTGTTTTTT
CASSSPDGNEKLFF